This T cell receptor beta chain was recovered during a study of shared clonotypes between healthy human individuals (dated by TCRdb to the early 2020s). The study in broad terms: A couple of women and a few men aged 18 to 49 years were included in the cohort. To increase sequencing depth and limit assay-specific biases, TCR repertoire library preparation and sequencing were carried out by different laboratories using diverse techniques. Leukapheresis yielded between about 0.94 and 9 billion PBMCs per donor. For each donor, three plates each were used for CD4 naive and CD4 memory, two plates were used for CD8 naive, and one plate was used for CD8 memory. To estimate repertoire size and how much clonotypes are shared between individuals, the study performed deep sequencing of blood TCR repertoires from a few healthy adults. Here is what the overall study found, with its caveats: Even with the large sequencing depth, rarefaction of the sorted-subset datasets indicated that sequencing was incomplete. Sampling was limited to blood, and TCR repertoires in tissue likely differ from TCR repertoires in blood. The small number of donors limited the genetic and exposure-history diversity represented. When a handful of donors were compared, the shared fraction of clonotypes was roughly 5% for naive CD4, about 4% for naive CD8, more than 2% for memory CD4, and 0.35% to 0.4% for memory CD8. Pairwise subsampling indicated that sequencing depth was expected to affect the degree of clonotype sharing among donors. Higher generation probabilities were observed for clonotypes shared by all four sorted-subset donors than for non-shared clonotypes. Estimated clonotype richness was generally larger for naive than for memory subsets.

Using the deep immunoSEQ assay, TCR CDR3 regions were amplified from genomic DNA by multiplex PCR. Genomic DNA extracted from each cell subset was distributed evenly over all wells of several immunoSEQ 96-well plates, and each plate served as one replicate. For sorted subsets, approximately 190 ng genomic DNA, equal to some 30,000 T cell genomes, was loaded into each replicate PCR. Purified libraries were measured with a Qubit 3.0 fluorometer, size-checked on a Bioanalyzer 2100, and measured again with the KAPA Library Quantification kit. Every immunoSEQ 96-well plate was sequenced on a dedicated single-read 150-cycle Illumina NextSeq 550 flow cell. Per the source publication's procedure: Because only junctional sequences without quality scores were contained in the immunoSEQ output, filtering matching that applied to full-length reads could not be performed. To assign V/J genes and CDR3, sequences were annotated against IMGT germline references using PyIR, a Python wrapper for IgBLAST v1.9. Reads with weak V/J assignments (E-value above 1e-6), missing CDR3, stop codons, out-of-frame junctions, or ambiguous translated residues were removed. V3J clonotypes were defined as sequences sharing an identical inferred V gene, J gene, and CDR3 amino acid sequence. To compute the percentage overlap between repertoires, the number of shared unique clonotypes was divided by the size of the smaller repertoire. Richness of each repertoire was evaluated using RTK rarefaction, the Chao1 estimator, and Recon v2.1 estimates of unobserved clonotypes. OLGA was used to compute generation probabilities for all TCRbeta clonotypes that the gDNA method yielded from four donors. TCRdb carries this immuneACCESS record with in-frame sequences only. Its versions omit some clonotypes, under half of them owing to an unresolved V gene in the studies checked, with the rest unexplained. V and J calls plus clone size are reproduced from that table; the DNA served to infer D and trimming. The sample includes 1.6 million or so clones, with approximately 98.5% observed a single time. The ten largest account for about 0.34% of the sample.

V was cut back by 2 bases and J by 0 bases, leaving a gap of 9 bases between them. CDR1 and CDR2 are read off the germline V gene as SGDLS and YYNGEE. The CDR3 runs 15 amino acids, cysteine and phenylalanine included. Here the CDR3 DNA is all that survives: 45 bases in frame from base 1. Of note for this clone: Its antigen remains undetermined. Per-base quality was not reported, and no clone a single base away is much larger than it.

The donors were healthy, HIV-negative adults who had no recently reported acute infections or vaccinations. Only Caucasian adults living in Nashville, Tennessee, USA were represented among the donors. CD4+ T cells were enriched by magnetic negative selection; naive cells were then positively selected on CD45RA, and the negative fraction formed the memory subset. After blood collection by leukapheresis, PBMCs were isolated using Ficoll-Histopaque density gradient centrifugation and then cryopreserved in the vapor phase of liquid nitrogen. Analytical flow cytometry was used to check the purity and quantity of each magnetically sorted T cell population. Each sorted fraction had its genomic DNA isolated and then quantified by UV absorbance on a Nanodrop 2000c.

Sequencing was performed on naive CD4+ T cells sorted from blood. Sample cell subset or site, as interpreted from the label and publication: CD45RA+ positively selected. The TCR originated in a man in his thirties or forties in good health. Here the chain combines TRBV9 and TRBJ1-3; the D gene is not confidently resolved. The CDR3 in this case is CASSVRPISGNTIYF. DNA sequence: TGTGCCAGCAGCGTTAGACCGATCTCTGGAAACACCATATATTTT.